Detailed here is one TCR beta chain. By share, this clone ranks as medium-sized (0.01 to 0.1%). Which antigen it targets is not known. The input lacks base qualities; no much larger clone sits a single base away. A FACSAria II was used to sort memory CD4+ T cells, defined as single viable CD3+CD4+CD8-CD45RO+ cells. CMV serostatus was assessed using a Roche Elecsys assay, by which serum IgG against CMV pp150, pp28, p38 and p52 was detected. Following thawing, total CD4+ T cells were enriched through positive selection using CD4 magnetic microbeads. The samples came from a different study that was designed specifically to examine the CD4+ T cell memory repertoire. Following standard operating procedures, peripheral blood mononuclear cells were isolated and cryopreserved, while serum was kept at -80 degrees C. Staining used CD3-PerCP (BW264/56), CD4-APC (RPA-T4), CD45RO-PE (UCHT1) and CD8-Pacific Orange (3B5) antibodies, with Sytox blue excluding non-viable cells.

Inclusive of the bounding cysteine and phenylalanine, the CDR3 is 14 residues long. Of all the DNA, just the CDR3 is kept, 42 bases in frame from base 1. V was cut back by 5 bases and J by 4 bases, leaving a gap of 15 bases between them. The germline V gene sets CDR1 to MDHEN and CDR2 to SYDVKM. The Quick-DNA Microprep Kit was used to extract genomic DNA from the sorted cells. Amplification of TCRbeta DNA was done with the immunoSEQ hsTCRbeta kit, following the protocol from the manufacturer. An Illumina MiSeq instrument was used to sequence the TCRbeta libraries. Under the source paper's analysis protocol: Once out-of-frame sequences had been removed, approximately 2,000,000 distinct TCRbeta sequences were left, which works out to an average of roughly 70,000 per individual. Two values were used to score each individual: the count of over 150 previously reported CMV-associated TCRbeta sequences and the total count of productive distinct TCRbeta sequences. A beta-binomial model was reimplemented in Python, and scikit-learn random forests with default parameters were trained on data from the US cohort. Classifier performance on the Belgian cohort was summarized as median AUC with percentile confidence intervals calculated over 10,000 bootstrap iterations. Held by TCRdb, this immuneACCESS table contains in-frame sequences only and omits some clones. Under half of the omission traces to an unresolved V gene where checked; the cause of the rest is unknown. V, J and clone size are taken as reported in that table, and D and trimming were inferred from the DNA itself. This sample is represented by some 57,000 clones; 70% to 80% of them were singletons. More than 0.75% of the sample comes from the top ten.

This specimen belongs to a study of memory CD4+ T cells and cytomegalovirus serostatus (dated by TCRdb to the late 2010s). In the study overall: The roughly 33 healthy Belgian adults in the cohort included 9 who were CMV seropositive and roughly 25 who were CMV seronegative. To replicate a published TCR-based CMV serostatus classifier, the researchers sequenced the CD4+ memory TCRbeta repertoires of a Belgian cohort whose cytomegalovirus serostatus was known.

Results and caveats for the whole study, not just this receptor: Among the 164 previously reported CMV-associated TCRbeta sequences, 67 showed up in the CD4+ memory repertoires, with each one found in between one and five individuals. On the Belgian cohort, the classifier built on the original framework reached a median bootstrapped AUC of about 0.95, with a 95% CI of 0.76-1.00. The results were interpreted as suggesting that the CMV-associated TCR signature is largely present in the CD4+ memory repertoire. For CMV serostatus prediction, a median bootstrapped AUC of about 0.95 was reached with the original framework, and a median bootstrapped AUC of around 0.89 was reached with a US-trained random forest. Only CD4+CD45RO+ memory cells were sequenced, unlike the original study, which covered naive and memory CD4+ and CD8+ populations.

Sequenced input: memory CD4+ T cells from blood. The V and J genes are TRBV28 and TRBJ2-7; TRBD2 is perhaps the D gene, given 5 matching bases. The TCR comes from an adult in good health and CMV-seronegative. This receptor carries the CDR3 CASSPPVRGYEQYF. The DNA is TGTGCCAGCAGTCCGCCCGTCCGGGGTTACGAGCAGTACTTC.